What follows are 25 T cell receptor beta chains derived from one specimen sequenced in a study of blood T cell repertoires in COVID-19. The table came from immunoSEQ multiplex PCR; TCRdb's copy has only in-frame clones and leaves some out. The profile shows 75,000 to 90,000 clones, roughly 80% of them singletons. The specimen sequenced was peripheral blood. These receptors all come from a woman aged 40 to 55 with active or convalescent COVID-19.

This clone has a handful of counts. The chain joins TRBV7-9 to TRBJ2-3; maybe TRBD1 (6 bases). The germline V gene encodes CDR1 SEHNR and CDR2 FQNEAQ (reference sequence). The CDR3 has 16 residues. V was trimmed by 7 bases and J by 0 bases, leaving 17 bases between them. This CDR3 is CASTTAGALSTDTQYF. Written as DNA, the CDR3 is TGTGCCAGCACCACCGCAGGGGCCCTTAGCACAGATACGCAGTATTTT.

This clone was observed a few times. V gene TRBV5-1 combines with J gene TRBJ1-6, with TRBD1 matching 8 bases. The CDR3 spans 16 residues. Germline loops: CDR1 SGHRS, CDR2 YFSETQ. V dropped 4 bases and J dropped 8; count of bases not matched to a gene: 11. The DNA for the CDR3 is TGCGCCAGCAGCCAGGACAGGGTCGAGTTGCATTCACCCCTCCACTTT. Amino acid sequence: CASSQDRVELHSPLHF.

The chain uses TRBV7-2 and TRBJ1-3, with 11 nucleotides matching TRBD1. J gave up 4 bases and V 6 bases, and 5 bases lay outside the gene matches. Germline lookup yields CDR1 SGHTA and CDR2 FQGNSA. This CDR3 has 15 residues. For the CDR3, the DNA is TGTGCCAGCAGTCCAGGACAGGGGGCAGGAAACACCATATATTTT. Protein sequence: CASSPGQGAGNTIYF.

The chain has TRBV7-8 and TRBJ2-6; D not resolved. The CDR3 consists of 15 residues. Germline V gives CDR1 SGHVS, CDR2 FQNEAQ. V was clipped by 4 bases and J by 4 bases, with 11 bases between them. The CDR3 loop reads CASSSQALGANVLTF. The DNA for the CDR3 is TGTGCCAGCAGCTCGCAGGCATTAGGGGCCAACGTCCTGACTTTC.

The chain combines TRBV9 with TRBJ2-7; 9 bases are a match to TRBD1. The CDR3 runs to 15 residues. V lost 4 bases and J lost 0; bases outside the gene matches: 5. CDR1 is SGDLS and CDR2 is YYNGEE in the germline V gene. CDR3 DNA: TGTGCCAGCAGCCGACAGGGGGAACCCTCCTACGAGCAGTACTTC. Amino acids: CASSRQGEPSYEQYF.

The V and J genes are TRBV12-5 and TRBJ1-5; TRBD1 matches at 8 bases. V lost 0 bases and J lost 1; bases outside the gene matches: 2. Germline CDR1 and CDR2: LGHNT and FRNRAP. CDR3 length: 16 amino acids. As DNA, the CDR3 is TGTGCTAGTGGTTTGGTAGACAGGGGCAGCAATCAGCCCCAGCATTTT. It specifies CASGLVDRGSNQPQHF.

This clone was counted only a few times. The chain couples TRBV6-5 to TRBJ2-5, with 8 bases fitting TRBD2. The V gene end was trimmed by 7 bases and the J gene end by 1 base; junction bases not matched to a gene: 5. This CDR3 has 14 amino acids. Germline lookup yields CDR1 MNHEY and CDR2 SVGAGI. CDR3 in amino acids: CASTTSASQETQYF. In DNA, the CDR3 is TGTGCCAGCACGACTAGCGCGAGCCAAGAGACCCAGTACTTC.

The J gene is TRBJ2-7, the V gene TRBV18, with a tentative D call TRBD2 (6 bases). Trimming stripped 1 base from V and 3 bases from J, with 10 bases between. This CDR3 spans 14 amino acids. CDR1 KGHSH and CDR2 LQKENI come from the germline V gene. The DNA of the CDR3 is TGTGCCAGCTCACCACAACGGGACTTCTACGAGCAGTACTTC. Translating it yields CASSPQRDFYEQYF.

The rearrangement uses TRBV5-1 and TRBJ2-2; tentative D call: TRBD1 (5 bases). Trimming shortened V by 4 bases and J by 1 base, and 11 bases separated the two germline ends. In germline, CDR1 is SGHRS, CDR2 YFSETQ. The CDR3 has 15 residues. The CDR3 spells CASSTDRMNTGELFF. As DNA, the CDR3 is TGCGCCAGCAGCACCGACAGAATGAACACCGGGGAGCTGTTTTTT.

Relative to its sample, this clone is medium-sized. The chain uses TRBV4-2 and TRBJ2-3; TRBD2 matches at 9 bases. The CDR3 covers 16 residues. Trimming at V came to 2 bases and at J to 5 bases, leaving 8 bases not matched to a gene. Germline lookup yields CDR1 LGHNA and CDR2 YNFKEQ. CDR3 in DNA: TGTGCCAGCAGCCAACCCCGACTAGCGGATCGAGATACGCAGTATTTT. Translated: CASSQPRLADRDTQYF.

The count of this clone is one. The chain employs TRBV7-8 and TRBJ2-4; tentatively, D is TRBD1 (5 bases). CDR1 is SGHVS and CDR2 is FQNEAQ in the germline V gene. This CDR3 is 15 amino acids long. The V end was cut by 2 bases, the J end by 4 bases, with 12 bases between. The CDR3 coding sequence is TGTGCCAGCAGCTTATCTGCGTCAGGGAAAAACATTCAGTACTTC. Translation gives CASSLSASGKNIQYF. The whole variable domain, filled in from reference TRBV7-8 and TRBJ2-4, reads GAGVSQSPRYKVAKRGQDVALRCDPISGHVSLFWYQQALGQGPEFLTYFQNEAQLDKSGLPSDRFFAERPEGSVSTLKIQRTQQEDSAVYLCASSLSASGKNIQYFGAGTRLSVL.

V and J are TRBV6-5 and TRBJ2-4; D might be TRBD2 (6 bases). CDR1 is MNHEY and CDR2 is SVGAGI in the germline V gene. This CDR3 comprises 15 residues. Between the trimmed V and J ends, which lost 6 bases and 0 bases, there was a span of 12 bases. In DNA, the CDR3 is TGTGCCAGCAGGCGGGACCGACTAGCCAAAAACATTCAGTACTTC. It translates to CASRRDRLAKNIQYF.

DNA for the CDR3: TGTGCCAGCAGTTTAGGGGGTGAGGGGCCCCAGCATTTT. This gives the protein CASSLGGEGPQHF. V is TRBV12-3 or TRBV12-4 and J is TRBJ1-5, with D unclear. Trimming left V 1 base short and J 9 bases short, with 10 bases between. The CDR3 totals 13 residues.

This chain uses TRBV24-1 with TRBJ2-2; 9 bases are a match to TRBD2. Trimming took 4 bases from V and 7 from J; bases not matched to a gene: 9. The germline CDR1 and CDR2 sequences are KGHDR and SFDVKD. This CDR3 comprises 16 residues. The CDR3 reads CATSERVAGDFGELFF. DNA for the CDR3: TGTGCCACCAGTGAACGGGTAGCGGGAGATTTCGGGGAGCTGTTTTTT.

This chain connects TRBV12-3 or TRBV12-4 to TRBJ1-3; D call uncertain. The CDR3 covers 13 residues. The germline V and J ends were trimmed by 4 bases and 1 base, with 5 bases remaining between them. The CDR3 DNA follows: TGTGCCAGCAGTTCAAATTCTGGAAACACCATATATTTT. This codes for CASSSNSGNTIYF.

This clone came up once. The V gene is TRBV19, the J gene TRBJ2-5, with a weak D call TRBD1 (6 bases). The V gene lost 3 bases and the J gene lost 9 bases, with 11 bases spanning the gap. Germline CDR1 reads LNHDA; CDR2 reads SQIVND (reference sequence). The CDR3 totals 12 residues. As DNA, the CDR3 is TGTGCCAGTAGTATGAATCAGGGGCCCCAGTACTTC. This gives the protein CASSMNQGPQYF.

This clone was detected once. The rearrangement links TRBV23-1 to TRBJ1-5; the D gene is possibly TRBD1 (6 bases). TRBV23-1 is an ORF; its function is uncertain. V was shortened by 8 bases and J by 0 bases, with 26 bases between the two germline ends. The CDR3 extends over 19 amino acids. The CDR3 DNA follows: TGCGCCAGCGTCAATGACCATCAGGGGCGGCCCTATAGCAATCAGCCCCAGCATTTT. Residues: CASVNDHQGRPYSNQPQHF.

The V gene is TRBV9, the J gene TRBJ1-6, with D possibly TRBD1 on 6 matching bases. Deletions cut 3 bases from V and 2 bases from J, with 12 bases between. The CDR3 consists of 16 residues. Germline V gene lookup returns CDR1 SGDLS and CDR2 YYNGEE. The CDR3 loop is CASSEGGGAYNSPLHF. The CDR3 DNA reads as TGTGCCAGCAGCGAGGGAGGGGGTGCCTATAATTCACCCCTCCACTTT.

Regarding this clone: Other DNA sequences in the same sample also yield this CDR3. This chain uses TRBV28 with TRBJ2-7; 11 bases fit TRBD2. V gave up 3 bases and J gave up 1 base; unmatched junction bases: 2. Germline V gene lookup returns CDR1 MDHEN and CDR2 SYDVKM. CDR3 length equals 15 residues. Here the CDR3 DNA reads TGTGCCAGCAGTTTGCTAGCGGGGGGATCCTACGAGCAGTACTTC. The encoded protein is CASSLLAGGSYEQYF.

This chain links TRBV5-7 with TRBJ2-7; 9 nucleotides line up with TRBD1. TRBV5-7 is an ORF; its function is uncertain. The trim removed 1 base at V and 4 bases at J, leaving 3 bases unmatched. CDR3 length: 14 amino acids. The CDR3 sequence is CASSLPGTGYEQYF. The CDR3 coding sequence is TGTGCCAGCAGCTTGCCCGGGACAGGGTACGAGCAGTACTTC.

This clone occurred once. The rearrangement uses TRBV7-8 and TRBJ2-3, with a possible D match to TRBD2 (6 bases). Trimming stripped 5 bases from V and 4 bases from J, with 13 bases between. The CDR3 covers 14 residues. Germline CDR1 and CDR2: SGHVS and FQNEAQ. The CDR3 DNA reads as TGTGCCAGCAGCCAGCGCCGACTAGCAGATACGCAGTATTTT. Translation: CASSQRRLADTQYF.

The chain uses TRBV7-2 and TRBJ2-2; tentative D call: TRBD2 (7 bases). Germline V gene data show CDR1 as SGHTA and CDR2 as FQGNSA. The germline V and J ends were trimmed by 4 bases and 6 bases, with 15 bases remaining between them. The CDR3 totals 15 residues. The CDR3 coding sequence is TGTGCCAGCAGCTCACAGGGAGGGTCAGCCGGGGAGCTGTTTTTT. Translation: CASSSQGGSAGELFF.

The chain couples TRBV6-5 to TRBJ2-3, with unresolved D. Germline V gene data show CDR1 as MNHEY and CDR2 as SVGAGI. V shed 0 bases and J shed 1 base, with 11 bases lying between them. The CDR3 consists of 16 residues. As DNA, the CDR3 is TGTGCCAGCAGTTACTCCCCGGGTGGAGGCACAGATACGCAGTATTTT. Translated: CASSYSPGGGTDTQYF.

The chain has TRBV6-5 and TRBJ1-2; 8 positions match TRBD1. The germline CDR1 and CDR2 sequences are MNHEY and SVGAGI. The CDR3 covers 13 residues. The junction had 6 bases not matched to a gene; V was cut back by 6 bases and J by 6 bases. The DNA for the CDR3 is TGTGCCAGCAGCCAGACAGGGGAAGATGGCTACACCTTC. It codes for CASSQTGEDGYTF.

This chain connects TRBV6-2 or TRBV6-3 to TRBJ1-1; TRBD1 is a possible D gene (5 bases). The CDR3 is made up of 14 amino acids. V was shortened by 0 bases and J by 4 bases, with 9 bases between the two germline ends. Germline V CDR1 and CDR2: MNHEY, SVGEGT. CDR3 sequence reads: CASSYSRQGTEAFF. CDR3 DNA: TGTGCCAGCAGTTACTCTCGGCAGGGCACTGAAGCTTTCTTT.